This T cell receptor beta chain appears in the sequencing data of a study of technical replicates of blood from several donors. The CDR3 has 16 amino acids. The germline V gene encodes CDR1 MNHEY and CDR2 SVGAGI. The germline V and J ends were trimmed by 0 bases and 2 bases, with 14 bases remaining between them. The method was immunoSEQ multiplex PCR; TCRdb's version includes in-frame clones alone and lacks a portion of them. Of over 70,000 clones listed, over 85% are singletons. This receptor was obtained from a human donor in good health. Sequencing input: T cells isolated from PBMCs. This rearrangement joins TRBV6-5 to TRBJ2-7; D may be TRBD1 (6 bases). CDR3 nucleotide sequence: TGTGCCAGCAGTTACTCGATGGGGTGGACAGCCTACGAGCAGTACTTC. This encodes CASSYSMGWTAYEQYF.